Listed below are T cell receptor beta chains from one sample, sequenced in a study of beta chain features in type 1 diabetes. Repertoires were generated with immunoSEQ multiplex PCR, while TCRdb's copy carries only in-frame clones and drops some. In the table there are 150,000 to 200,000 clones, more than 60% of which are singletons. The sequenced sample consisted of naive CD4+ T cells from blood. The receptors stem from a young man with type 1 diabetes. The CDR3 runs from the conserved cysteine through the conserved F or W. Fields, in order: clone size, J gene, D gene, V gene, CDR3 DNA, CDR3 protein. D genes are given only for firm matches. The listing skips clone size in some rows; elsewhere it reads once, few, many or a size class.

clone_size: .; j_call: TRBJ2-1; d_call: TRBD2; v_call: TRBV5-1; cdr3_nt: TGCGCCAGCAGTCAGGATAGCGGGGGCTACAATGAGCAGTTCTTC; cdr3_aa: CASSQDSGGYNEQFF
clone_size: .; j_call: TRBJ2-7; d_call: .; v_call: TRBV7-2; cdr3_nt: TGTGCCAGCAGCTTATGGGGGCAGGCCTACGAGCAGTACTTC; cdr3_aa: CASSLWGQAYEQYF
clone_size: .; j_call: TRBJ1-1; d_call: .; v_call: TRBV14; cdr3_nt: TGTGCCAGCAGCTCAAGGGGTACTGAAGCTTTCTTT; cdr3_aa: CASSSRGTEAFF
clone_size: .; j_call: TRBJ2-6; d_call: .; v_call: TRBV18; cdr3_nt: TGTGCCAGCTCGGCGACAGGCCCAATCAACTCTGGGGCCAACGTCCTGACTTTC; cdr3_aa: CASSATGPINSGANVLTF
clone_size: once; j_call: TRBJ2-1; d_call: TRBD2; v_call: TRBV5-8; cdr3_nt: TGTGCCAGCAGATCAGGGCGGGGGGCCTCCTACAATGAGCAGTTCTTC; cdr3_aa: CASRSGRGASYNEQFF
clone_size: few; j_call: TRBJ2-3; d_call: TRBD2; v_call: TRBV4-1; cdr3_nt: TGCGCCAGCAGCCAAGACCGTCCGAGCGGGGGCACAGATACGCAGTATTTT; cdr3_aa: CASSQDRPSGGTDTQYF
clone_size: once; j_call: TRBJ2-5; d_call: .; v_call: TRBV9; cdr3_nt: TGTGCCAGCAGCGCGGGAGAAGAGACCCAGTACTTC; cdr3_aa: CASSAGEETQYF
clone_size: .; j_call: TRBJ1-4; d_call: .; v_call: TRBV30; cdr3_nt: TGTGCCTGGAGTGTACATCTGTCAACTAATGAAAAACTGTTTTTT; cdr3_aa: CAWSVHLSTNEKLFF
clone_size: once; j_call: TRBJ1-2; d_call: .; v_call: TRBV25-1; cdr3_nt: TGTGCCAGCAGTGATGAGGAATACTATGGCTACACCTTC; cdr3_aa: CASSDEEYYGYTF
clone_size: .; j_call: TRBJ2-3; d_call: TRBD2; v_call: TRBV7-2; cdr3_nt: TGTGCCAGCAGCTTACCGACGGCTAGCGGGGAAACAGATACGCAGTATTTT; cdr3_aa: CASSLPTASGETDTQYF
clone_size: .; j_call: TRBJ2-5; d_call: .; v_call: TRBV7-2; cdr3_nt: TGTGCCAGCAGCTTAGTGAGTGGGGAAGAGACCCAGTACTTC; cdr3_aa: CASSLVSGEETQYF
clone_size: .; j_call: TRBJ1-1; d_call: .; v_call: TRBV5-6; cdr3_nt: TGTGCCAGCAGCTTTGGACAGAACACTGAAGCTTTCTTT; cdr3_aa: CASSFGQNTEAFF
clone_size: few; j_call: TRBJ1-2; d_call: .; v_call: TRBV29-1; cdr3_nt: TGCAGCCTCGACGAGGGGGACCTCGGCTATGGCTACACCTTC; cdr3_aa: CSLDEGDLGYGYTF
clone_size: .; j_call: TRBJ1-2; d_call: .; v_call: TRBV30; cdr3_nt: TGTGCCTGGAGTGTAACCAGTCAGTACACCTTC; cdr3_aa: CAWSVTSQYTF
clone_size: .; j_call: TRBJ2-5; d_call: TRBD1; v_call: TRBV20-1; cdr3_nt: TGCAGTGCAGCCACAGGGGAAACCCAGTACTTC; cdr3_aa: CSAATGETQYF
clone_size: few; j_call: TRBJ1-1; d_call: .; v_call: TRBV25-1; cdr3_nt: TGTGCCAGCAGTGAAGTATCTGGGGGAGCTTTCTTT; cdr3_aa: CASSEVSGGAFF
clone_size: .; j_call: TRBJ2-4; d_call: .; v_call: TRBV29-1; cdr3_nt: TGCAGCGTTGAACAGATAAACATTCAGTACTTC; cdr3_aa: CSVEQINIQYF
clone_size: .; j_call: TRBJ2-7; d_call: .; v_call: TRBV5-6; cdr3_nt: TGTGCCAGCAGCTTACTTGGGACCACAAGCTCCTACGAGCAGTACTTC; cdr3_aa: CASSLLGTTSSYEQYF
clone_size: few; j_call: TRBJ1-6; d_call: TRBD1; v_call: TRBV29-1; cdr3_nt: TGCAGCGTATCCTCCGGGACAGGGGATTCACCCCTCCACTTT; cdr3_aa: CSVSSGTGDSPLHF
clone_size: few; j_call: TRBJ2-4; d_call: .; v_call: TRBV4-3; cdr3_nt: TGCGCCAGCAGCCAAGGGCACTGGGGCGAAGCCAAAAACATTCAGTACTTC; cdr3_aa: CASSQGHWGEAKNIQYF
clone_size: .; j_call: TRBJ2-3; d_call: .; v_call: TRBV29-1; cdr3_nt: TGCAGCGTTAAAACGATCGGTTTCACAGATACGCAGTATTTT; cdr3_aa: CSVKTIGFTDTQYF
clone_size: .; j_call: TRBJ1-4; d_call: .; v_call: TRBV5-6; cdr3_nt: TGTGCCAGCAGCGGGGACCCCTATGAAAAACTGTTTTTT; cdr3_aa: CASSGDPYEKLFF
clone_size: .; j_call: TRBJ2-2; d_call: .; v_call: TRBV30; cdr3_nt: TGTGCCTGGAGTGTTTTCACCGGGACACAAAACACCGGGGAGCTGTTTTTT; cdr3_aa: CAWSVFTGTQNTGELFF
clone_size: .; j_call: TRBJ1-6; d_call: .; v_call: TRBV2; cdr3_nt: TGTGCCAGCAGTACCGCAGCGCCGGGACAAAGAGCTTCACCCCTCCACTTT; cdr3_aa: CASSTAAPGQRASPLHF
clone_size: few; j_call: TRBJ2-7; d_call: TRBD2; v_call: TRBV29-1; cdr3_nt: TGCAGCGTTGAGTCTAGCGGAGACTACGAGCAGTACTTC; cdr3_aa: CSVESSGDYEQYF
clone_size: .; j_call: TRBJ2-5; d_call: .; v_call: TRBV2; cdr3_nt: TGTGCCAGCAGGGCAGGGGCCCAGTACTTC; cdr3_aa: CASRAGAQYF
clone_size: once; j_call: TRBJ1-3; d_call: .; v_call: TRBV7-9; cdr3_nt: TGTGCCAGCAGCTCAGGGGCGTACTCTGGAAACACCATATATTTT; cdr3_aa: CASSSGAYSGNTIYF
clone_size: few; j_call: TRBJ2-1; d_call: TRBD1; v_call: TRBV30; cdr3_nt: TGTGCCTGGAGTACCCCAGGGGGCGGAGGATCCTACAATGAGCAGTTCTTC; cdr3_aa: CAWSTPGGGGSYNEQFF
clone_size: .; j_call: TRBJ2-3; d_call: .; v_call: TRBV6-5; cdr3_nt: TGTGCCAGCAGAAGAGAGGGCACAGATACGCAGTATTTT; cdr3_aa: CASRREGTDTQYF
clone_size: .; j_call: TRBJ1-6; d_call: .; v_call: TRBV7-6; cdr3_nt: TGTGCCAGCAGCCCTCAGAGCTCCTATAATTCACCCCTCCACTTT; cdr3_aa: CASSPQSSYNSPLHF
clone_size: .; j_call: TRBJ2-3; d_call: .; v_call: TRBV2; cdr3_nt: TGTGCCAGCAGTGAAGCTTCAGGCACAGATACGCAGTATTTT; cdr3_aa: CASSEASGTDTQYF
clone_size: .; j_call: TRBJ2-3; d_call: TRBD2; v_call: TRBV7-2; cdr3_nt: TGTGCCAGCAGCTTCACTAGCGGGGTAGCAGATACGCAGTATTTT; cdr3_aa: CASSFTSGVADTQYF